One T cell receptor beta chain is described in this entry. Its specificity is unknown. The data were obtained in a study of CD4 T cells in relation to SARS-CoV-2 and coronaviruses. Study-wide context: ViraFEST: roughly ten-day antigen culture of PBMCs, then TCR beta CDR3 sequencing. The HLA restriction of the shared crossreactive spike epitopes was mapped. The study, taken as a whole, reports: This crossreactivity analysis covered spike protein alone, no other viral proteins.

V trimming: 1 base; J trimming: 5 bases; junction bases outside the gene matches: 0. There are 15 residues in the CDR3. The germline V gene encodes CDR1 SGHNT and CDR2 YENEEA. CD4+ T cells from unexposed donors were obtained before the COVID-19 pandemic (2011-2018). The cells were cultured for 10 days before CD4+ T cells were isolated. The assay was immunoSEQ multiplex PCR, and TCRdb's table has in-frame clones only and misses some. The top ten clones hold roughly 17% of a sample with 9,500 to 11,000 clones, 80% to 85% of them seen once. The source of this sequence is a human donor in good health. Material: CD4+ T cells from PBMCs, cultured in vitro. The chain links TRBV11-3 to TRBJ2-1, with 12 bases that match TRBD2. CDR3 in DNA: TGTGCCAGCAGCTTAGGACTAGCGGGGGACAATGAGCAGTTCTTC. Encoded protein: CASSLGLAGDNEQFF.